The rows below give T cell receptor beta chains drawn from one sample of a study of neurological immune-mediated disorders. TCRdb called the 5' RACE reads again in MiXCR, with one record for every CDR3 protein. The sample consists of tens of thousands of distinct CDR3 sequences, 6.7% of them appearing once. The source material was PBMCs. These receptors were taken from a woman between 40 and 50 years old in good health. The CDR3 runs from the conserved cysteine through the conserved F or W. The D gene is left open where the match is weak. The size field is filled for only some rows; it gives once, few, many or a size class.

J gene	D gene	V gene	clone size	CDR3 DNA	CDR3 protein
TRBJ1-2	TRBD1	TRBV7-3	many	TGTGCCAGCAGCTACGGGACAGGGGATTATGGCTACACCTTC	CASSYGTGDYGYTF
TRBJ2-3	NA	TRBV5-6	many	TGTGCCAGCAGCTTGCCCCTGACCAAGGCGCAGTATTTT	CASSLPLTKAQYF
TRBJ1-1	NA	TRBV6-2/TRBV6-3	many	TGTGCCAGCCGGTGGGGGGCCACTGAAGCTTTCTTT	CASRWGATEAFF
TRBJ2-1	TRBD2	TRBV25-1	medium-sized	TGTGCCAGCGGGGGAAGGCGGGAGAAGAGGGATGAGCAGTTCTTC	CASGGRREKRDEQFF
TRBJ2-5	TRBD1	TRBV29-1	many	TGCAGCGCTGGACAGGGGCAAGAGACCCAGTACTTC	CSAGQGQETQYF
TRBJ2-7	TRBD1	TRBV20-1	many	TGCAGTGCTAGCCGCGACAGGGTCAACGAGCAGTACTTC	CSASRDRVNEQYF
TRBJ2-3	TRBD1	TRBV14	many	TGTGCCAGCAGCCCCCCCGGGACAGGGCTACAAGATACGCAGTATTTT	CASSPPGTGLQDTQYF
TRBJ2-7	TRBD1	TRBV28	many	TGTGCCAGCACCCGGCCTGGACAGGGGGCGAACGAGCAGTACTTC	CASTRPGQGANEQYF
TRBJ2-2	NA	TRBV7-2	many	TGTGCCAGCAGCTTAGGGGTTTGGGAGCTGTTTTTT	CASSLGVWELFF
TRBJ2-5	NA	TRBV3-1	many	TGTGCCAGCAGCCTCCAACAAGAGACCCAGTACTTC	CASSLQQETQYF
TRBJ2-3	TRBD2	TRBV19	many	TGTGCCAGTAGTATTTTTAGCGGGAGAGAGGTAGATACGCAGTATTTT	CASSIFSGREVDTQYF
TRBJ2-5	TRBD2	TRBV4-1	many	TGCGCCAGCAGCCCAACCGGGGGGGGGCCGGAGACCCAGTACTTC	CASSPTGGGPETQYF
TRBJ2-1	NA	TRBV20-1	many	TGCAGTGCCGAGCAGGTGAGCTCCTACAATGAGCAGTTCTTC	CSAEQVSSYNEQFF
TRBJ2-5	TRBD1	TRBV24-1	many	TGTGCCACCAGTGATCAAGGGGGCGCAGAGACCCAGTACTTC	CATSDQGGAETQYF
TRBJ1-1	NA	TRBV3-1	many	TGTGCCAGCAGCCAGATCCTAAAGAACACTGAAGCTTTCTTT	CASSQILKNTEAFF
TRBJ2-7	TRBD1	TRBV7-2	many	TGTGCCAGCAGCTTATACAGGGGGCATTTGGAGCAGTACTTC	CASSLYRGHLEQYF
TRBJ1-5	TRBD1	TRBV20-1	many	TGCAGTGCTAGAGTCTCGACAGGGAATTTGCAGCCCCAGCATTTT	CSARVSTGNLQPQHF
TRBJ1-6	NA	TRBV7-9	many	TGTGCCAGCAGCTTCATCGGAGGTATAGAGTCACCCCTCCACTTT	CASSFIGGIESPLHF
TRBJ2-3	NA	TRBV5-6	many	TGTGCCAGCAGCTTCACCAGGGGGGGCACAGATACGCAGTATTTT	CASSFTRGGTDTQYF
TRBJ2-2	NA	TRBV19	many	TGTGCCAGTAGTAGAGATTTAGGTCTCCCGAACACCGGGGAGCTGTTTTTT	CASSRDLGLPNTGELFF
TRBJ1-5	NA	TRBV5-1	many	TGCGCCAGCAGCGCAGGAGGGAGCAATCAGCCCCAGCATTTT	CASSAGGSNQPQHF
TRBJ2-7	NA	TRBV20-1	many	TGCAGTGGTAGAACCGGGACGTCCCTGAGCGGGGAGCAGTACTTC	CSGRTGTSLSGEQYF
TRBJ2-7	TRBD2	TRBV7-2	many	TGTGCCAGCAGCTTAGACGCGGGAGGGCCGAAGTACGGCGAGCAGTACTTC	CASSLDAGGPKYGEQYF
TRBJ1-3	NA	TRBV27	many	TGTGCCAGCAGCCCTCTTTCAGGGTCTGGAAACACCATATATTTT	CASSPLSGSGNTIYF
TRBJ2-7	TRBD1	TRBV5-1	many	TGCGCCAGCAGCGTCCGGGACAGGGTCTCCTACGAGCAGTACTTC	CASSVRDRVSYEQYF
TRBJ2-6	NA	TRBV20-1	many	TGCAGTGCTAGAGGGGAAACTTCTGGGGCCAACGTCCTGACTTTC	CSARGETSGANVLTF
TRBJ1-2	NA	TRBV5-1	many	TGCGCCAGCAGCATGGGGGCCGCTGGGGGCTACACCTTC	CASSMGAAGGYTF
TRBJ2-3	TRBD2	TRBV12-3/TRBV12-4	NA	TGTGCCAGCAGTTTCTCCAGCGGGAGGGGGGATGAGCAGTATTTT	CASSFSSGRGDEQYF
TRBJ1-4	NA	TRBV7-9	many	TGTGCCAGCAGCATCCAGGGGACAACTAATGAAAAACTGTTTTTT	CASSIQGTTNEKLFF
TRBJ2-7	TRBD2	TRBV20-1	NA	TGCAGTGCTAGAGATGAGGATAGTAGCGGGGCTGCCTACGAGCAGTACTTC	CSARDEDSSGAAYEQYF
TRBJ2-5	TRBD1	TRBV20-1	many	TGCAGTGCCAACTGGGACAGGGGGGAGACCCAGTACTTC	CSANWDRGETQYF
TRBJ2-1	TRBD1	TRBV29-1	many	TGCAGCGTTCGCGGACGACAGGGGGAGGAGTTCTTC	CSVRGRQGEEFF
TRBJ2-1	NA	TRBV3-1	many	TGTGCCAGCAGCCCAGCCGGGGTCTACAATGAGCAGTTCTTC	CASSPAGVYNEQFF
TRBJ2-6	NA	TRBV5-5	many	TGTGCCAGCAGCTTGGACATCCGCTCTGGGGCCAACGTCCTGACTTTC	CASSLDIRSGANVLTF
TRBJ2-1	NA	TRBV5-1	many	TGCGCCAGCAGCTCAAACGGACTGAACAATGAGCAGTTCTTC	CASSSNGLNNEQFF
TRBJ1-1	TRBD1	TRBV5-1	many	TGCGCCAGCCAGACTCCGGGACAGGGCCCGCCTGAAGCTTTCTTT	CASQTPGQGPPEAFF